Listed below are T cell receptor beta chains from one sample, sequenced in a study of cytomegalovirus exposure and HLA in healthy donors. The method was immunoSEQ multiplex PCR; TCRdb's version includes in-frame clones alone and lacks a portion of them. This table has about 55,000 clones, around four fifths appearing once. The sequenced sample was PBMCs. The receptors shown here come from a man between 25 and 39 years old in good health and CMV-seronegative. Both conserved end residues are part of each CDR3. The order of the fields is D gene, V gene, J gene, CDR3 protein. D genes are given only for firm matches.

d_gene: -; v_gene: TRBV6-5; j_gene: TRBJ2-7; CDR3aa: CASSYLYEQYF
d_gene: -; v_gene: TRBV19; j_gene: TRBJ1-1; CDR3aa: CARTDEQGVNTEAFF
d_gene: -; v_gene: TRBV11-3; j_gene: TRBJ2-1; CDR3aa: CASSLLARYNEQFF
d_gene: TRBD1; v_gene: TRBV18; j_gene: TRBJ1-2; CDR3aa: CASSPAIQGRTNGYTF
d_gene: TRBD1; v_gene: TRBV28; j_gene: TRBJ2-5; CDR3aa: CASSLLRDRAQETQYF
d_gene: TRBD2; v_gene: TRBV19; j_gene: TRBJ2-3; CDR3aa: CASKRGRTDTQYF
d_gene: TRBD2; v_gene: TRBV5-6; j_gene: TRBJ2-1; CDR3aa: CASSYGTSGRWSEQFF
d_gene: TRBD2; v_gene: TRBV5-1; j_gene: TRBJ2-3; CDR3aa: CASSLTAGVADTQYF
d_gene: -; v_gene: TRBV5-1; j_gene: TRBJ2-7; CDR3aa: CASSLDSAYEQYF
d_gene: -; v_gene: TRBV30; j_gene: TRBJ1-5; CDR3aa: CAWSVYTTTGPQHF
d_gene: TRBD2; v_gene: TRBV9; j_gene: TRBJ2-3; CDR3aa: CASSVVSGGTDTQYF
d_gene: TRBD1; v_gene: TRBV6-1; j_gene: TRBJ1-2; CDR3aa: CAGSGRDRIYGYTF
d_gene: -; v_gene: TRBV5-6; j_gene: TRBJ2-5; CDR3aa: CASSLAAGPGRYF
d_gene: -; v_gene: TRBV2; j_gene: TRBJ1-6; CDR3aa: CASNPGWDSPLHF
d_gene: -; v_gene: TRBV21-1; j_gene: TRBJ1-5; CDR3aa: CAGWTGGNVCGSNQPQHF
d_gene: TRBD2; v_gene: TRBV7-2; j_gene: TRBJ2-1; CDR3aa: CASSYLGGGADEQFF
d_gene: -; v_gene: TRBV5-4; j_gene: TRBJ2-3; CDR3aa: CASSLDSGRETDTQYF
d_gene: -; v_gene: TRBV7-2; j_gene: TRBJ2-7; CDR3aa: CASSSGRVGLDEQYF
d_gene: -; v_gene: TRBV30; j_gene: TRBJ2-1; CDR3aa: CAWSVSGPNEQFF
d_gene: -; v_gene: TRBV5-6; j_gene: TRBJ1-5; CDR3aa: CASSLGGEIGQPQHF
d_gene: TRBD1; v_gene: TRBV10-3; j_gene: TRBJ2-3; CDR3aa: CAIRAGGTDTQYF
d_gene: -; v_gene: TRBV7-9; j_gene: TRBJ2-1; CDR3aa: CATGSSYNEQFF
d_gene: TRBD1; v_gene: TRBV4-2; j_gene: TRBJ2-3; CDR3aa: CASSPARQGRTDTQYF
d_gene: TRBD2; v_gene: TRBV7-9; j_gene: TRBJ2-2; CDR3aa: CASRGLATNTGELFF
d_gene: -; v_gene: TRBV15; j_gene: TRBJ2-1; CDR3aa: CATSKGETTANEQFF
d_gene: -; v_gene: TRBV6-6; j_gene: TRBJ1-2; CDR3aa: CASSFLGRDGYTF
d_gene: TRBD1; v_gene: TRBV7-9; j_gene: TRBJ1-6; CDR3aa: CASSPPGQGNSPLHF
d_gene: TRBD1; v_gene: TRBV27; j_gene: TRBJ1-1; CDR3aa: CASSLGLRGLAFF
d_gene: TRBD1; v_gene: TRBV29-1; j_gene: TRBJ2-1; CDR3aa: CSDSTGASYNEQFF
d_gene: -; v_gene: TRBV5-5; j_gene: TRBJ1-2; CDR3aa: CASSLEGGSNYGYTF
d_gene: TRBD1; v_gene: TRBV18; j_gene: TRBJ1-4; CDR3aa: CASSQGAVPPLNEKLFF
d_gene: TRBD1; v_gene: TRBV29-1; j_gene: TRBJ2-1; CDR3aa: CSAVGQGAINEQFF
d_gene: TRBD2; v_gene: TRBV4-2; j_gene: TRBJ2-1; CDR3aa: CASSGSGYRSYNEQFF
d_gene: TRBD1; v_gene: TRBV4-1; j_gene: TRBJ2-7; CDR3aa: CASSRYDRGDYEQYF
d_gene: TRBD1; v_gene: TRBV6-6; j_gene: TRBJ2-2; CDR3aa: CASGEQGDTGELFF
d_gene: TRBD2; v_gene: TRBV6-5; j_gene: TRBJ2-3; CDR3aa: CASRPHAGGTDTQYF
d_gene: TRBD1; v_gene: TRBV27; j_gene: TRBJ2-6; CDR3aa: CASSRSARGPIGANVLTF
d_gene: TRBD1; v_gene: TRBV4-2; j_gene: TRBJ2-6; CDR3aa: CASSRRTGVSGANVLTF
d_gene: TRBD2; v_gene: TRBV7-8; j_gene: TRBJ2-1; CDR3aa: CASSFLLAGVNEQFF
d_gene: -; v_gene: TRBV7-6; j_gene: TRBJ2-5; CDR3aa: CASSFGVWETQYF